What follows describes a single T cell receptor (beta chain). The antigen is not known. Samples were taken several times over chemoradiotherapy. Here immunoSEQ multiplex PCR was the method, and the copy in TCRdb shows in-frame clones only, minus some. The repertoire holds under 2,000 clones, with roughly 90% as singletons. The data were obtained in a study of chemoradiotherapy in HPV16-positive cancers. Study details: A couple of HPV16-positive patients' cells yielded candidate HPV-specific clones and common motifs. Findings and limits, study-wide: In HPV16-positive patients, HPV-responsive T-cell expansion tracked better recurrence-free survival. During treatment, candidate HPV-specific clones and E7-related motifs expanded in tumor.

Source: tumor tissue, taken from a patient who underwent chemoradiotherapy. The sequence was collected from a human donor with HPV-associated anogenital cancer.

The CDR3: CAISESPGGARGNEQFF. Written as DNA, the CDR3 is TGTGCCATCAGTGAGTCCCCAGGGGGAGCCCGAGGCAATGAGCAGTTCTTC. V and J are TRBV10-3 and TRBJ2-1; TRBD1 agrees at 7 bases. This CDR3 region has 17 residues. Germline V gene data show CDR1 as ENHRY and CDR2 as SYGVKD. J gave up 6 bases and V 0 bases, and 11 bases lay outside the gene matches.